The 5 T cell receptor beta chains below were found in one sample sequenced in a study of response to subunit inactivated influenza vaccine. MiXCR was run by TCRdb on the RT-PCR reads, yielding one entry per CDR3 protein. Here the sample spans about 520,000 distinct CDR3 sequences, around 9.9% being singletons. Sequenced here: PBMCs from blood, sampled roughly 6 weeks after vaccination. Every receptor here comes from a man aged 45-65 years who received an inactivated influenza vaccine.

This clonotype has only a few counts. This chain joins TRBV20-1 and TRBJ2-7; 13 nucleotides agree with TRBD2. The CDR3 has 14 residues. Germline CDR1 is DFQATT and CDR2 is SNEGSKA (reference sequence). The junction had 11 bases not matched to a gene; V was cut back by 5 bases and J by 10 bases. CDR3 sequence (DNA): TGCAGTGCTGACCCGACTAGCGGGGGGTTTGAACAGTACTTC. It is translated as CSADPTSGGFEQYF.

The chain carries TRBV29-1 and TRBJ2-1; 14 positions match TRBD2. The J call is in doubt because the DNA end fits TRBJ2-7 better. CDR3 length: 16 residues. Germline V gene lookup returns CDR1 SQVTM and CDR2 ANQGSEA. The CDR3 protein is CSVEEGGLAGELEQYF. Here the CDR3 DNA reads TGCAGCGTTGAAGAGGGGGGACTAGCGGGAGAGCTAGAGCAGTACTTC.

This clonotype showed up many times. The gene calls are TRBV12-3 or TRBV12-4 and TRBJ2-7, with D maybe TRBD1 (6 bases). Trimming took 6 bases from V and 5 from J, leaving 17 bases between them. This CDR3 has 14 amino acids. CDR3 sequence (DNA): TGTGCCAGCAGGCCGGGACAACTAAGCCACGAGCAGTACTTC. Its protein product is CASRPGQLSHEQYF.

The V gene is TRBV2, the J gene TRBJ1-1, with D unresolved. Deletions cut 4 bases from V and 5 bases from J, with 8 bases between. Germline V gene data show CDR1 as SNHLY and CDR2 as FYNNEI. The CDR3 is 12 residues long. The CDR3 sequence: CASSAKGTEAFF. The CDR3 DNA sequence: TGTGCCAGCAGTGCTAAGGGAACTGAAGCTTTCTTT.

In this sample, this clonotype turned up many times. The chain recombines TRBV29-1 with TRBJ1-1, with D maybe TRBD1 (5 bases). Trimming took off 7 bases at V and 8 bases at J, with 14 bases between the two ends. The CDR3 is 11 residues long. The germline CDR1 and CDR2 sequences are SQVTM and ANQGSEA. The CDR3 sequence is CSGIQVQEAFF. CDR3 nucleotide sequence: TGCAGCGGTATACAGGTACAGGAAGCTTTCTTT.